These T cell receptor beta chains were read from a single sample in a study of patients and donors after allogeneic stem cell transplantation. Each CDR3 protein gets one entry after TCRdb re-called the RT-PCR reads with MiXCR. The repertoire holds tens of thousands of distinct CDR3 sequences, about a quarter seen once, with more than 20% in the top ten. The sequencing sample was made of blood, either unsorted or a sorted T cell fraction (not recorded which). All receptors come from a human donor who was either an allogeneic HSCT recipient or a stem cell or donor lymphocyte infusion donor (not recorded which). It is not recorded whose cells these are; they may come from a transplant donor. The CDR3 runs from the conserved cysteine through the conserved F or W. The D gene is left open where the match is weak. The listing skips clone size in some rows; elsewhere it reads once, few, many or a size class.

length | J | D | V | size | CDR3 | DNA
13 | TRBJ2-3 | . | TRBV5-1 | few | CASSAYSTDTQYF | TGCGCCAGCAGCGCCTACAGCACAGATACGCAGTATTTT
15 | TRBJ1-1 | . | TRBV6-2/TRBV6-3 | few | CASSYSARWNTEAFF | TGTGCCAGCAGTTACTCTGCCAGATGGAACACTGAAGCTTTCTTT
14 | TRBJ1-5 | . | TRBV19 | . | CASSIVQVPEPQHF | TGTGCCAGTAGTATAGTCCAGGTCCCGGAGCCCCAGCATTTT
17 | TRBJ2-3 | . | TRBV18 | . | CASSPLGGGLGTDTQYF | TGTGCCAGCTCACCACTTGGCGGGGGCCTCGGGACAGATACGCAGTATTTT
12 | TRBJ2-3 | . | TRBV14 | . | CASSLLRDTQYF | TGTGCCAGCAGCCTCCTCCGGGATACGCAGTATTTT
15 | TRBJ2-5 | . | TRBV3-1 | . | CASSQGSPGNGAQYF | TGTGCCAGCAGCCAAGGCAGCCCGGGTAACGGGGCCCAGTACTTC
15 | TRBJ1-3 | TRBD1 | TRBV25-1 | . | CASSELQGGGDTIYF | TGTGCCAGCAGTGAATTACAGGGGGGAGGTGACACCATATATTTT
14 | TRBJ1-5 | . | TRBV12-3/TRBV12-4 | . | CASSLPHSNQPQHF | TGTGCCAGCAGTTTACCACATAGCAATCAGCCCCAGCATTTT
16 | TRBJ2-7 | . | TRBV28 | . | CASSPRYSGNPYEQYF | TGTGCCAGCAGTCCCCGTTACAGCGGAAATCCCTACGAGCAGTACTTC
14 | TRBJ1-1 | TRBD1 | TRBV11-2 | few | CASSLGGQVGEAFF | TGTGCCAGCAGCTTAGGCGGACAGGTGGGCGAAGCTTTCTTT
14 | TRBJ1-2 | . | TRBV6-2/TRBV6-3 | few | CASSYRRENYGYTF | TGTGCCAGCAGTTACCGCAGGGAGAACTATGGCTACACCTTC
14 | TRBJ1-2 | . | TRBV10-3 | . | CAISASGVNYGYTF | TGTGCCATCAGTGCTTCAGGAGTTAACTATGGCTACACCTTC
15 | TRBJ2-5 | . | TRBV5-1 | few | CASSFGQSYQETQYF | TGCGCCAGCAGCTTCGGACAGTCGTACCAAGAGACCCAGTACTTC
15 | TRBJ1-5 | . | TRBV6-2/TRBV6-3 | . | CASGRTVSSNQPQHF | TGTGCCAGCGGTCGGACAGTTTCTAGCAATCAGCCCCAGCATTTT
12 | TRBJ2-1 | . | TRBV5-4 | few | CASSLLGGARFF | TGTGCCAGCAGCCTCCTGGGGGGAGCTCGGTTCTTC
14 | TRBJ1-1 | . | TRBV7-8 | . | CASSPRVFNGEAFF | TGTGCCAGCAGCCCCCGGGTCTTCAACGGGGAAGCTTTCTTT
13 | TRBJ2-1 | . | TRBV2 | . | CASSEARYNEQFF | TGTGCCAGCAGTGAAGCGCGGTACAATGAGCAGTTCTTC
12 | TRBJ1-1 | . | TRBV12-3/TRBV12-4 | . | CASTPWRSEAFF | TGTGCCAGCACTCCTTGGAGGTCTGAAGCTTTCTTT
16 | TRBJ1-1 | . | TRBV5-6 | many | CASSWQLSRDNTEAFF | TGTGCCAGCAGCTGGCAACTTTCCAGAGACAACACTGAAGCTTTCTTT
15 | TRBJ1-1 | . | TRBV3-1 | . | CASSPLWGERTEAFF | TGTGCCAGCAGCCCTCTCTGGGGGGAAAGAACTGAAGCTTTCTTT
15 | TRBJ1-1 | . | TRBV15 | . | CATSSYFTGSTEAFF | TGTGCCACCAGCAGTTATTTTACAGGGAGTACTGAAGCTTTCTTT
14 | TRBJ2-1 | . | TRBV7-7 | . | CASSLGPLGDEQFF | TGTGCTAGCAGCTTAGGGCCCCTGGGGGATGAGCAGTTCTTC
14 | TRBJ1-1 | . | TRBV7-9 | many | CASSLAGVRAEAFF | TGTGCCAGCAGCTTAGCGGGGGTACGGGCTGAAGCTTTCTTT
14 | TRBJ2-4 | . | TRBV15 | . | CATSRDAGNTIQYF | TGTGCCACCAGCAGAGATGCAGGGAACACCATTCAGTACTTC
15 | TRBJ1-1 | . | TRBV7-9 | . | CASSLTQGRSTEAFF | TGTGCCAGCAGCTTAACGCAGGGCAGGAGCACTGAAGCTTTCTTT
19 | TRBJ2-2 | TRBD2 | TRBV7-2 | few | CASSLPPPLAGENTGELFF | TGTGCCAGCAGCCTACCCCCCCCCCTAGCGGGGGAGAACACCGGGGAGCTGTTTTTT
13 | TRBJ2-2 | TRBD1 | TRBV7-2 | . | CASRRQGPGELFF | TGTGCCAGCAGAAGACAGGGGCCCGGGGAGCTGTTTTTT
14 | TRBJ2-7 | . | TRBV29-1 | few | CSVGWDTEGYEQYF | TGCAGCGTCGGGTGGGACACGGAAGGCTACGAGCAGTACTTC
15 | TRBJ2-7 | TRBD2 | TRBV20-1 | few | CSAILAGLFSYEQYF | TGCAGTGCTATTTTAGCGGGACTTTTCTCCTACGAGCAGTACTTC
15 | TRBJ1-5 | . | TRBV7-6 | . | CASSLGTGWGQPQHF | TGTGCCAGCAGCTTAGGAACAGGGTGGGGGCAGCCCCAGCATTTT
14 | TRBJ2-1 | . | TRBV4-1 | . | CASSQPTRGNEQFF | TGCGCCAGCAGCCAGCCCACCCGAGGCAATGAGCAGTTCTTC
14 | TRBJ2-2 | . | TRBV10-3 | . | CAISESLASGELFF | TGTGCCATCAGTGAGTCCTTGGCGTCCGGGGAGCTGTTTTTT
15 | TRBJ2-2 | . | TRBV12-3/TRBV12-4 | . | CASSSRGANTGELFF | TGTGCCAGCAGTTCAAGGGGCGCGAACACCGGGGAGCTGTTTTTT
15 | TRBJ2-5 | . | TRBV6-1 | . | CASSDLRHLRETQYF | TGTGCCAGCAGTGATTTAAGACACTTACGGGAGACCCAGTACTTC
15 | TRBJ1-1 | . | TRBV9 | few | CASSVTAGGVTEAFF | TGTGCCAGCAGCGTAACGGCAGGTGGAGTCACTGAAGCTTTCTTT
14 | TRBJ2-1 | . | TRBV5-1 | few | CASSLEVGYNEQFF | TGCGCCAGCAGCTTGGAGGTTGGTTACAATGAGCAGTTCTTC
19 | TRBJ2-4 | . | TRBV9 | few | CASSPSGPGLWGAKNIQYF | TGTGCCAGCAGCCCAAGCGGCCCGGGCCTCTGGGGGGCCAAAAACATTCAGTACTTC
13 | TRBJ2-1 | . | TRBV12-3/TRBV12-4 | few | CASIPVERNEQFF | TGTGCCAGCATCCCGGTAGAGCGCAATGAGCAGTTCTTC
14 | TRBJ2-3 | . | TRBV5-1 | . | CASSRRQATDTQYF | TGCGCCAGCAGCAGAAGACAGGCCACAGATACGCAGTATTTT
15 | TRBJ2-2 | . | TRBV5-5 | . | CASSLARGHTGELFF | TGTGCCAGCAGCTTGGCCAGGGGTCACACCGGGGAGCTGTTTTTT
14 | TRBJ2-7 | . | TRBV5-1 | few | CASSFPGPSYEQYF | TGCGCCAGCAGCTTCCCGGGCCCCTCCTACGAGCAGTACTTC
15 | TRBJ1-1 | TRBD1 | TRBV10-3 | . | CAITPGQELNTEAFF | TGTGCCATCACCCCGGGACAGGAGTTGAACACTGAAGCTTTCTTT
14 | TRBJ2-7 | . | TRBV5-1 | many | CASSLEPGNYEQYF | TGCGCCAGCAGCTTGGAACCGGGCAACTACGAGCAGTACTTC
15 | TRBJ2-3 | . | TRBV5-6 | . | CASSLKAPGTDTQYF | TGTGCCAGCAGCTTAAAGGCCCCAGGGACAGATACGCAGTATTTT
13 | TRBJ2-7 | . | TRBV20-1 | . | CSAIPASLGGQYF | TGCAGTGCTATCCCCGCCAGCCTGGGTGGGCAGTACTTC
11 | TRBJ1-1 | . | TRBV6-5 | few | CASSYPGEAFF | TGTGCCAGCAGTTACCCTGGTGAAGCTTTCTTT
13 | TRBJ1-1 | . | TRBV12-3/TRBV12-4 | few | CASSRGPYTEAFF | TGTGCCAGCAGTCGAGGGCCTTACACTGAAGCTTTCTTT
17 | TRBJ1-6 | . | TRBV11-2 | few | CASSLLTGLSSNSPLHF | TGTGCCAGCAGCCTCCTAACGGGTTTAAGTAGTAATTCACCCCTCCACTTT
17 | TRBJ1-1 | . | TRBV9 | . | CASSVDPPGTLNTEAFF | TGTGCCAGCAGCGTAGATCCGCCAGGGACACTGAACACTGAAGCTTTCTTT
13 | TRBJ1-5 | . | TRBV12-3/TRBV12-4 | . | CASSPGFNQPQHF | TGTGCCAGCAGTCCCGGGTTCAATCAGCCCCAGCATTTT
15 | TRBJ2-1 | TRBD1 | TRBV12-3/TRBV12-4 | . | CASSFGQGFYNEQFF | TGTGCCAGCAGTTTTGGACAGGGGTTTTACAATGAGCAGTTCTTC
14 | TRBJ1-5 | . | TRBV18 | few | CASSPDLSGQPQHF | TGTGCCAGCTCACCTGACCTGTCGGGTCAGCCCCAGCATTTT
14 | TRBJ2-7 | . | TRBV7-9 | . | CASSSAGLRYEQYF | TGTGCCAGCAGCTCGGCAGGACTCCGGTACGAGCAGTACTTC